The 18 T cell receptor beta chains presented below share a single source sample, sequenced in a study of cytomegalovirus exposure and HLA in healthy donors. PCR was performed using 60 Vbeta and 13 Jbeta primers. This table comes from immunoSEQ multiplex PCR, and its TCRdb copy is limited to in-frame clones, with some not included. The repertoire includes tens of thousands of clones, over 70% of them detected once, and approximately 1.1% sits in the top ten. Sequenced sample: PBMCs. All receptors derive from a girl aged 2 to 9 in good health and CMV-seropositive.

The chain is built from TRBV6-1 and TRBJ2-7; D remains unclear. The length of the CDR3 is 12 residues. Trimming cost V 8 bases and J 0 bases, with 8 bases left between them. The germline V gene encodes CDR1 MNHNS and CDR2 SASEGT. The CDR3, as DNA: TGTGCCAGCGACTCGAGCTCCTACGAGCAGTACTTC. Its protein product is CASDSSSYEQYF.

This rearrangement joins TRBV18 to TRBJ2-5; 11 bases agree with TRBD2. Germline V lookup: CDR1 KGHSH, CDR2 LQKENI. V lost 5 bases to trimming and J lost 2 bases; unmatched junction nucleotides: 4. This CDR3 has 15 amino acids. CDR3 loop: CASSSTSGIQETQYF. The CDR3 coding sequence is TGTGCCAGCTCATCGACTAGCGGGATTCAAGAGACCCAGTACTTC.

The V and J genes are TRBV7-9 and TRBJ2-7, with TRBD1 matching 7 bases. V was pared by 4 bases and J by 2 bases, with 11 bases of the junction left unmatched. Germline loops: CDR1 SEHNR, CDR2 FQNEAQ (reference sequence). The CDR3 has 16 amino acids. CDR3 DNA sequence: TGTGCCAGCAGCTCACTTTATACGACAGGGACCTACGAGCAGTACTTC. Translation: CASSSLYTTGTYEQYF.

The V gene is TRBV18, the J gene TRBJ2-1, with TRBD2 matching 11 bases. The germline V gene encodes CDR1 KGHSH and CDR2 LQKENI. This CDR3 spans 23 amino acids. V lost 3 bases, J lost 5 bases, and 27 bases stayed unmatched. CDR3 in amino acids: CASSPRQGGTLAGAESSNNEQFF. The CDR3 DNA reads as TGTGCCAGCTCACCCAGACAGGGAGGAACACTAGCGGGAGCGGAGAGCTCTAACAATGAGCAGTTCTTC.

V is TRBV28 and J is TRBJ1-1; possibly TRBD1 for D (6 bases). Between the trimmed V and J ends, which lost 7 bases and 1 base, there was a span of 7 bases. Looked up from germline, CDR1 is MDHEN and CDR2 is SYDVKM. The CDR3 runs to 12 residues. The chain's CDR3 is CASKTGNTEAFF. The CDR3 nucleotides read TGTGCCAGCAAGACAGGGAACACTGAAGCTTTCTTT. The full variable domain, rest sourced from reference TRBV28 and TRBJ1-1, is DVKVTQSSRYLVKRTGEKVFLECVQDMDHENMFWYRQDPGLGLRLIYFSYDVKMKEKGDIPEGYSVSREKKERFSLILESASTNQTSMYLCASKTGNTEAFFGQGTRLTVV.

The chain is built from TRBV5-4 and TRBJ1-1; D may be TRBD1 (6 bases). V lost 7 bases and J 1 base, leaving 14 bases between the germline ends. The CDR3 is 14 residues long. Germline CDR1 reads SGHNT; CDR2 reads YYREEE (reference sequence). CDR3 amino acids: CASFKQGKNTEAFF. Here the CDR3 DNA reads TGTGCCAGCTTTAAACAGGGAAAGAACACTGAAGCTTTCTTT.

The rearrangement uses TRBV18 and TRBJ2-3; no firm D call. Germline CDR1 is KGHSH and CDR2 is LQKENI. The CDR3 consists of 15 residues. Deletions cut 0 bases from V and 2 bases from J, with 9 bases between. The chain's CDR3 is CASSPPYPHTDTQYF. CDR3 nucleotides: TGTGCCAGCTCACCACCCTACCCTCACACAGATACGCAGTATTTT.

The J gene is TRBJ2-5, the V gene TRBV7-6; D remains ambiguous. TRBJ2-7 explains the end of the DNA better; the J call may be wrong. Germline V gene sequence: CDR1 SGHVS, CDR2 FNYEAQ. This CDR3 is 12 amino acids long. This chain's CDR3 is CASSLGYYEQYF. Written as DNA, the CDR3 is TGTGCCAGCAGCTTAGGCTACTACGAGCAGTACTTC.

This chain links TRBV5-4 with TRBJ2-1; 7 bases fit TRBD2. The CDR3 covers 15 residues. CDR1 SGHNT and CDR2 YYREEE come from the germline V gene (reference sequence). Losses at the gene ends were 4 bases for V and 7 bases for J; bases not matched to a gene: 11. CDR3 protein: CASSTGEGLTNEQFF. The CDR3 DNA is TGTGCCAGCAGCACGGGGGAGGGACTAACTAATGAGCAGTTCTTC.

This clone was observed a few times. The chain joins TRBV19 to TRBJ2-7, with 9 bases matching TRBD2. Germline trimming cut 6 bases from V and 2 bases from J; bases unmatched to any gene: 8. The germline gives CDR1 LNHDA, CDR2 SQIVND (reference sequence). The CDR3 extends over 15 amino acids. The CDR3 nucleotides read TGTGCCAGTAGATGGAGTCCTAGCGGGACCTACGAGCAGTACTTC. Protein sequence: CASRWSPSGTYEQYF. Variable domain in full (rest from reference TRBV19 and TRBJ2-7): DGGITQSPKYLFRKEGQNVTLSCEQNLNHDAMYWYRQDPGQGLRLIYYSQIVNDFQKGDIAEGYSVSREKKESFPLTVTSAQKNPTAFYLCASRWSPSGTYEQYFGPGTRLTVT.

The gene calls are TRBV7-2 and TRBJ1-1, with D unclear. V dropped 5 bases and J dropped 2 bases, with 18 bases sitting between them. There are 16 residues in the CDR3. Germline V gives CDR1 SGHTA, CDR2 FQGNSA. As DNA, the CDR3 is TGTGCCAGCAGCCCTCAGTATCTGACGGGAAACACTGAAGCTTTCTTT. It codes for CASSPQYLTGNTEAFF.

J is TRBJ2-1 and V is TRBV5-1; a possible D gene is TRBD2 (5 bases). V gave up 3 bases and J gave up 4 bases, with 11 bases separating them. This CDR3 contains 14 residues. Per germline, CDR1 SGHRS and CDR2 YFSETQ. This chain's CDR3 is CASSSGRDYNEQFF. The DNA for the CDR3 is TGCGCCAGCAGCTCCGGACGGGATTACAATGAGCAGTTCTTC.

The chain carries TRBV28 and TRBJ2-1, with 9 positions matching TRBD2. From germline, CDR1 is MDHEN and CDR2 SYDVKM. The CDR3 contains 14 residues. With V trimmed by 2 bases and J by 10 bases, 6 bases remained unmatched. The CDR3 here is CASSLIAGEVEQFF. In nucleotides, the CDR3 is TGTGCCAGCAGTTTAATAGCGGGAGAGGTAGAGCAGTTCTTC. Looking up the rest from reference TRBV28 and TRBJ2-1 gives the full variable domain: DVKVTQSSRYLVKRTGEKVFLECVQDMDHENMFWYRQDPGLGLRLIYFSYDVKMKEKGDIPEGYSVSREKKERFSLILESASTNQTSMYLCASSLIAGEVEQFFGPGTRLTVL.

The chain employs TRBV4-3 and TRBJ2-1; TRBD2 matches at 7 bases. The CDR3 extends over 18 amino acids. In germline, CDR1 is LGHNA, CDR2 YSLEER. Losses at the gene ends were 1 base for V and 9 bases for J; bases not matched to a gene: 18. The chain's CDR3 is CASSQVWSREALSGEQFF. CDR3 DNA: TGCGCCAGCAGCCAAGTTTGGTCCCGGGAGGCCCTATCGGGTGAGCAGTTCTTC.

This clone was counted only a few times. V gene TRBV6-5 combines with J gene TRBJ2-7, with 10 bases that match TRBD2. V shed 6 bases, J shed 5 bases, and the junction held 10 bases outside the gene matches. This CDR3 spans 15 amino acids. Germline V lookup: CDR1 MNHEY, CDR2 SVGAGI. CDR3 coding DNA: TGTGCCAGCAGACCATTAGCGGGAGGACTCCACGAGCAGTACTTC. Translation gives CASRPLAGGLHEQYF.

The V gene is TRBV27, the J gene TRBJ1-4, with 9 bases that match TRBD1. CDR1 and CDR2 from the germline V gene are MNHEY and SMNVEV (reference sequence). The junction had 4 bases not matched to a gene; V was cut back by 6 bases and J by 8 bases. This CDR3 spans 13 amino acids. CDR3 in DNA: TGTGCCAGCAGCGGACAGGGGCGAGAAAAACTGTTTTTT. It is translated as CASSGQGREKLFF.

This clone was picked up one time. The chain combines TRBV5-4 with TRBJ2-7; 9 nucleotides match TRBD2. The CDR3 totals 14 residues. In germline, CDR1 is SGHNT, CDR2 YYREEE (reference sequence). After removal of 5 bases from V and 6 bases from J, the junction contained 9 bases not matched to a gene. CDR3 amino acids: CASSFSGSNGEQYF. As DNA, the CDR3 is TGTGCCAGCAGTTTTAGCGGGAGTAATGGCGAGCAGTACTTC. The entire variable domain, with the rest obtained from reference TRBV5-4 and TRBJ2-7, is as follows: ETGVTQSPTHLIKTRGQQVTLRCSSQSGHNTVSWYQQALGQGPQFIFQYYREEENGRGNFPPRFSGLQFPNYSSELNVNALELDDSALYLCASSFSGSNGEQYFGPGTRLTVT.

The chain carries TRBV13 and TRBJ2-7, with TRBD2 as a possible D gene (7 bases). V lost 7 bases and J lost 2, with 12 bases in between. This CDR3 contains 13 residues. Germline lookup yields CDR1 PRHDT and CDR2 FYEKMQ (reference sequence). CDR3 bases: TGTGCCAGCACCGGGGAGGGGGCCTACGAGCAGTACTTC. Translating it yields CASTGEGAYEQYF.